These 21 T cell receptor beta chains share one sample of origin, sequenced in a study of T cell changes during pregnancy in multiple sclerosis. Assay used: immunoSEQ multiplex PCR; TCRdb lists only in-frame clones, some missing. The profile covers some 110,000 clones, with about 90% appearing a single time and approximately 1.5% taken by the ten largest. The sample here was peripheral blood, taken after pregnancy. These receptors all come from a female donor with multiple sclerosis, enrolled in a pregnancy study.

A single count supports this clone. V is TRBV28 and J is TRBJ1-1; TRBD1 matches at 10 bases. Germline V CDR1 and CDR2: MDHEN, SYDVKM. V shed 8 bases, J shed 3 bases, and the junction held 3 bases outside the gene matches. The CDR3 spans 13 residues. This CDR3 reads CASRTGGHTEAFF. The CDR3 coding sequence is TGTGCCAGCCGGACAGGGGGGCACACTGAAGCTTTCTTT.

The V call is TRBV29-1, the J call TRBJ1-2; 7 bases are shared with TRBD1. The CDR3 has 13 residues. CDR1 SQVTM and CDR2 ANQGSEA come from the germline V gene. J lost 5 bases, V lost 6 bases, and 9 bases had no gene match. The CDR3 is CSVNRQGSYGYTF. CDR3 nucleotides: TGCAGCGTCAACCGACAGGGCTCGTATGGCTACACCTTC.

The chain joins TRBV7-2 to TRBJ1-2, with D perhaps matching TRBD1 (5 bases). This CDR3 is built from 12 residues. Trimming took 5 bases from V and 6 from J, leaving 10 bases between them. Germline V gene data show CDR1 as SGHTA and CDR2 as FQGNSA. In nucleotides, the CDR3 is TGTGCCAGCAGCCTAGAGGGGAATGGCTACACCTTC. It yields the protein CASSLEGNGYTF.

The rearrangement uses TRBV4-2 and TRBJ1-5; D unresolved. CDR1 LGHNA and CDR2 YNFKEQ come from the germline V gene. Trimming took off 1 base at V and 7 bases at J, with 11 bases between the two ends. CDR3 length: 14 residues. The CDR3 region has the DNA TGTGCCAGCAGCCAAGCGGGAAAAGGACAGCCCCAGCATTTT. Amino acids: CASSQAGKGQPQHF.

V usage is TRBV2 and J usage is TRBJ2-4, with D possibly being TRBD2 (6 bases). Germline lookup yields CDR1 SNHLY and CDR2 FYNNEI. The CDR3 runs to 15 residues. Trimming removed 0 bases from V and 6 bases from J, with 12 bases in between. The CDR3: CASSEARLVGNIQYF. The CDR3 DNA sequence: TGTGCCAGCAGTGAAGCTCGACTAGTCGGAAACATTCAGTACTTC.

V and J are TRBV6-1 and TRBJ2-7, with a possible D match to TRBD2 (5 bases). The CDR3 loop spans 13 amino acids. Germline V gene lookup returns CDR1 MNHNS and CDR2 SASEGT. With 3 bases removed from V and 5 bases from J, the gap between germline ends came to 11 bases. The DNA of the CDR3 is TGTGCCAGCAGTGATCGGGTGCGGGACGAGCAGTACTTC. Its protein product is CASSDRVRDEQYF.

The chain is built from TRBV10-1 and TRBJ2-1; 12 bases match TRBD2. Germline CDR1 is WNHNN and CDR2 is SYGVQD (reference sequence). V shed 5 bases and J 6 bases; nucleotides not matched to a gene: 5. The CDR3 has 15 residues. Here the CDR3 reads CASSKTSGSANEQFF. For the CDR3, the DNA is TGCGCCAGCAGTAAGACTAGCGGGAGTGCCAATGAGCAGTTCTTC.

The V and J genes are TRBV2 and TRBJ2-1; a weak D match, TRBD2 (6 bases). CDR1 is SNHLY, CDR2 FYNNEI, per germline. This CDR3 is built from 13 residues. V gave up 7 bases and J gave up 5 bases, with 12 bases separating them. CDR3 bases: TGTGCCAGCAACCGGGGGAGAAACAATGAGCAGTTCTTC. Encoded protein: CASNRGRNNEQFF.

The DNA for the CDR3 is TGTGCCAGCAGTCCAGACAGGGGGGGAGATACGCAGTATTTT. Protein sequence: CASSPDRGGDTQYF. The gene calls are TRBV7-3 and TRBJ2-3, with 9 bases identical to TRBD1. The CDR3 sequence is 14 residues long. The junction had 6 bases not matched to a gene; V was cut back by 6 bases and J by 5 bases. Germline assignment: CDR1 SGHTA and CDR2 FQGTGA.

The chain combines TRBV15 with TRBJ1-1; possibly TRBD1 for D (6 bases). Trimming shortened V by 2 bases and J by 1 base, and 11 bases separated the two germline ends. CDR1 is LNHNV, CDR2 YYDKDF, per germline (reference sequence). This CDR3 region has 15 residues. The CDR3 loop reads CATSRQGQRNTEAFF. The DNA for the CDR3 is TGTGCCACCAGCAGACAAGGACAGAGGAACACTGAAGCTTTCTTT.

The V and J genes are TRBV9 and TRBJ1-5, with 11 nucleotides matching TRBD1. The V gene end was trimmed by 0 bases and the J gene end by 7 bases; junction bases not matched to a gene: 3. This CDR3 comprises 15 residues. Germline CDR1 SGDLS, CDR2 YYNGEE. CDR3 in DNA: TGTGCCAGCAGCGTAGATGGGACAGGGGGACAGCCCCAGCATTTT. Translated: CASSVDGTGGQPQHF.

CDR3 coding DNA: TGTGCCAGCTCCGACAGCCAAGAGACCCAGTACTTC. Translation: CASSDSQETQYF. V and J are TRBV6-5 and TRBJ2-5, with D possibly TRBD1 on 5 matching bases. This CDR3 spans 12 amino acids. Per the germline V gene, CDR1 is MNHEY and CDR2 is SVGAGI. Deletions cut 8 bases from V and 1 base from J, with 8 bases between.

The CDR3 here is CASSMGVPGTEAFF. The CDR3, as DNA: TGTGCCAGTAGTATGGGAGTCCCGGGGACTGAAGCTTTCTTT. J is TRBJ1-1 and V is TRBV19; no clear D gene. Germline V CDR1 and CDR2: LNHDA, SQIVND (reference sequence). V was shortened by 3 bases and J by 5 bases, with 13 bases between the two germline ends. CDR3 length: 14 amino acids.

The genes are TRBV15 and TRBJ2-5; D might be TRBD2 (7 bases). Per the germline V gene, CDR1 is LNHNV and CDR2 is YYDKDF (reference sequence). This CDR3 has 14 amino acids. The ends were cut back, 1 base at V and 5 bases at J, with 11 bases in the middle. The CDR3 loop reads CATSRAKGGETQYF. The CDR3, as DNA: TGTGCCACCAGCAGAGCTAAGGGGGGGGAGACCCAGTACTTC.

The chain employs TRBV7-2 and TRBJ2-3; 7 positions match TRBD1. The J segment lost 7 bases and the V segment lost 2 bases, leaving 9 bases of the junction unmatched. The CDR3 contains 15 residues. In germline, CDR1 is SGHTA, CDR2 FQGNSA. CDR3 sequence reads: CASSLITGVHYTQYF. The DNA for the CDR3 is TGTGCCAGCAGCTTAATCACAGGGGTCCACTATACGCAGTATTTT. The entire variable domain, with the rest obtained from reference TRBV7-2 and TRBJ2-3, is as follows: GAGVSQSPSNKVTEKGKDVELRCDPISGHTALYWYRQSLGQGLEFLIYFQGNSAPDKSGLPSDRFSAERTGGSVSTLTIQRTQQEDSAVYLCASSLITGVHYTQYFGPGTRLTVL.

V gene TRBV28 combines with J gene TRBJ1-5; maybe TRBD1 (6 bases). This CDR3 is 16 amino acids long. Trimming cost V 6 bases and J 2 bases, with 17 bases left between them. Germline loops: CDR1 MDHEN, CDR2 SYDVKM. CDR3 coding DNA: TGTGCCAGCAGAAGAACACCAGGGGCTGGCAATCAGCCCCAGCATTTT. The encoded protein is CASRRTPGAGNQPQHF.

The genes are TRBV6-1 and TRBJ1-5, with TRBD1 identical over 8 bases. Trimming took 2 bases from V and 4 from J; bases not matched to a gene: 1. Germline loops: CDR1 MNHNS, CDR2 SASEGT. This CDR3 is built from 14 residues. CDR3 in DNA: TGTGCCAGCAGTGAAACAGGGGGTAATCAGCCCCAGCATTTT. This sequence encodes CASSETGGNQPQHF.

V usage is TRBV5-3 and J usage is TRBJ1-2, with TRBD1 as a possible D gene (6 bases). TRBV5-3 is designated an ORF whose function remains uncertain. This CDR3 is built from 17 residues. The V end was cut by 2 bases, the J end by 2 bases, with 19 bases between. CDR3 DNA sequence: TGTGCCAGAAGCTTTGGGGGCCCGGGACACTTAAACTATGGCTACACCTTC. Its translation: CARSFGGPGHLNYGYTF.

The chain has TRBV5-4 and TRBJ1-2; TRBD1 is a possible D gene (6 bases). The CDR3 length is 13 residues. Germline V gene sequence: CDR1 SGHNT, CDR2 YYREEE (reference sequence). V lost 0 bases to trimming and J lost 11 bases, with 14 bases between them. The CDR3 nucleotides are TGTGCCAGCAGCTTGGCGAACAGGGAAGTGTACACCTTC. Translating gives CASSLANREVYTF.

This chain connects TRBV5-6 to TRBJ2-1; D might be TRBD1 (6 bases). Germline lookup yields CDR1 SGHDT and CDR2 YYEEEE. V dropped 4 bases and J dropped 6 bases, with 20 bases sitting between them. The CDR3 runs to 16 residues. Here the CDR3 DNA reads TGTGCCAGCAGCGGGGGCCCTGGCGTGGACGCCAATGAGCAGTTCTTC. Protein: CASSGGPGVDANEQFF.

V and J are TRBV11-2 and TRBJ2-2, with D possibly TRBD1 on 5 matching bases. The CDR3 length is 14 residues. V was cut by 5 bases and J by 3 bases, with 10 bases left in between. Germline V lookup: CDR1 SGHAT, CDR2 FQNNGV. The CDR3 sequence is CASSTPTDTGELFF. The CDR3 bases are TGTGCCAGCAGCACCCCGACAGACACCGGGGAGCTGTTTTTT.